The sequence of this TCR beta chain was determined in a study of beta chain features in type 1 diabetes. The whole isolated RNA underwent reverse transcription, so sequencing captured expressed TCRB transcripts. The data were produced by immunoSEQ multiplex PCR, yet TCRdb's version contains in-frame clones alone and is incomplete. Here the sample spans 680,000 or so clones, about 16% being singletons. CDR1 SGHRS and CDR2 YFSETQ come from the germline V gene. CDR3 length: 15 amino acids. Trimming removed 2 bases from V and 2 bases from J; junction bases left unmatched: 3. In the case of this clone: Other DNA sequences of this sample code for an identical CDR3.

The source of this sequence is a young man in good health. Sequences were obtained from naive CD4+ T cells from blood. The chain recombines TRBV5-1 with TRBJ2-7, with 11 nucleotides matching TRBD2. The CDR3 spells CASSLLAGETYEQYF. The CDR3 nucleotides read TGCGCCAGCAGCTTACTAGCGGGGGAAACCTACGAGCAGTACTTC.